The entry that follows covers one TCR beta chain sequence. No antigen is known for it. The entry originates in a study of vaccination effects on CD4 cells after COVID-19. Unmatched junction bases numbered 11, after V lost 4 bases and J lost 8 bases. Germline CDR1 and CDR2: MDHEN and SYDVKM. This CDR3 has 16 residues. Viral peptide pool expansion of antigen-specific CD4+ T cells preceded sequencing in the ViraFEST assay. When roughly eleven days of culture had elapsed, CD4+ T cells were isolated. At days 3 and 7, half of the medium was exchanged for IL-2 medium. Sequencing used immunoSEQ multiplex PCR; TCRdb keeps in-frame clones, though not all of them. The sample has tens of thousands of clones; about 73% are singletons.

The source was CD4+ T cells from PBMCs cultured with HCoV-229E spike peptides, collected before COVID-19 vaccination. This clonotype was obtained from a human donor who received a COVID-19 vaccine. The chain employs TRBV28 and TRBJ2-3; 11 bases are shared with TRBD2. The CDR3, as DNA: TGTGCCAGCAGTTCACCGACTAGCGGGGAGTCGGGTACGCAGTATTTT. Translated: CASSSPTSGESGTQYF.